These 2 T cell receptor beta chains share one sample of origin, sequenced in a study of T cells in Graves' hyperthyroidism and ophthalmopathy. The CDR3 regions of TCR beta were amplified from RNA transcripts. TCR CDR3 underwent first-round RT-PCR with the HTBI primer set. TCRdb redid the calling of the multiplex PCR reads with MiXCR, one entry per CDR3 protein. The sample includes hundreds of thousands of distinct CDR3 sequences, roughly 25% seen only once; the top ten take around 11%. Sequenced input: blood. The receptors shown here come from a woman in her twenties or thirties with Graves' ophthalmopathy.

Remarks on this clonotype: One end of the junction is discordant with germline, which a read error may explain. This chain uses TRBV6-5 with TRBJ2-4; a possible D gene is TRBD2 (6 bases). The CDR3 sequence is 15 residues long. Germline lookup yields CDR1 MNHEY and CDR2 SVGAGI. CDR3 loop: CASSYGGFSKNIKYF. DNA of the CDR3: TGTGCCAGCAGTTACGGGGGGTTTTCCAAAAACATTAAGTACTTC.

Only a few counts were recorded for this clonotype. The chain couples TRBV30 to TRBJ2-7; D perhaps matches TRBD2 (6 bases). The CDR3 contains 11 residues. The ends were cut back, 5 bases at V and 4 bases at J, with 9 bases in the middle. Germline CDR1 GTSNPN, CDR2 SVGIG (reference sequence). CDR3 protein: CAWVEGYEQYF. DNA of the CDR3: TGTGCCTGGGTGGAGGGTTACGAGCAGTACTTC.